This is a list of T cell receptor beta chains from one sample in a study of identical twins' blood T cells. TCRdb itself ran the 5' RACE reads through MiXCR, one entry per CDR3 protein. Among 350,000 to 400,000 distinct CDR3 sequences listed, roughly 27% were seen once. Sequencing was done on a sample of PBMCs. The source is a woman between 18 and 49 years old in good health. Each CDR3 is given with its conserved first and last residue. Each record gives: V gene, D gene, J gene, CDR3 protein. A D gene is named only where the DNA matches it firmly.

v_gene: TRBV11-2; d_gene: TRBD1; j_gene: TRBJ2-1; CDR3aa: CASSSDRGYNEQFF
v_gene: TRBV6-5; d_gene: NA; j_gene: TRBJ2-2; CDR3aa: CASSYASFGELFF
v_gene: TRBV20-1; d_gene: TRBD2; j_gene: TRBJ2-3; CDR3aa: CSARAFSGMLPDTQYF
v_gene: TRBV9; d_gene: NA; j_gene: TRBJ2-7; CDR3aa: CASSVGGLAVDEQYF
v_gene: TRBV28; d_gene: NA; j_gene: TRBJ1-6; CDR3aa: CASTLLNSPLHF
v_gene: TRBV20-1; d_gene: NA; j_gene: TRBJ2-5; CDR3aa: CSARDLSKSETQYF
v_gene: TRBV3-1; d_gene: NA; j_gene: TRBJ1-1; CDR3aa: CASSQGRLLNTEALF
v_gene: TRBV7-6; d_gene: TRBD2; j_gene: TRBJ2-3; CDR3aa: CASSLPRTSGRALWGADTQYF
v_gene: TRBV5-1; d_gene: TRBD1; j_gene: TRBJ2-1; CDR3aa: CASSSGQTNEQFF
v_gene: TRBV6-1; d_gene: NA; j_gene: TRBJ2-3; CDR3aa: CASRKISGSRTDTQYF
v_gene: TRBV20-1; d_gene: TRBD2; j_gene: TRBJ2-3; CDR3aa: CSATGGGSGDTQYF
v_gene: TRBV3-1; d_gene: NA; j_gene: TRBJ1-1; CDR3aa: CASSPGLAEAFF
v_gene: TRBV12-3/TRBV12-4; d_gene: NA; j_gene: TRBJ1-2; CDR3aa: CASSPRGVPYGYTF
v_gene: TRBV6-1; d_gene: TRBD1; j_gene: TRBJ1-4; CDR3aa: CASTGTGKEKLFF
v_gene: TRBV11-2; d_gene: NA; j_gene: TRBJ2-3; CDR3aa: CASTFTDAQYF
v_gene: TRBV20-1; d_gene: TRBD2; j_gene: TRBJ2-1; CDR3aa: CSVPAGGYEQFF
v_gene: TRBV7-9; d_gene: NA; j_gene: TRBJ2-7; CDR3aa: CASSLFRGYEQYF
v_gene: TRBV4-3; d_gene: TRBD1; j_gene: TRBJ1-2; CDR3aa: CASSQGGDRGGFGYTF
v_gene: TRBV5-1; d_gene: NA; j_gene: TRBJ1-3; CDR3aa: CASSLSPAISGNTIYF
v_gene: TRBV5-1; d_gene: NA; j_gene: TRBJ2-5; CDR3aa: CASSSSTITETQYF
v_gene: TRBV10-3; d_gene: NA; j_gene: TRBJ1-2; CDR3aa: CAIRDSNYGYTF
v_gene: TRBV5-1; d_gene: NA; j_gene: TRBJ1-3; CDR3aa: CASSFPDTTGNTIYF
v_gene: TRBV7-9; d_gene: NA; j_gene: TRBJ1-1; CDR3aa: CASSLDQGWTEAFF
v_gene: TRBV20-1; d_gene: NA; j_gene: TRBJ1-1; CDR3aa: CSASGTGNTESFF
v_gene: TRBV6-6; d_gene: NA; j_gene: TRBJ1-6; CDR3aa: CASSYSNMAVPDSPLHF
v_gene: TRBV11-2; d_gene: NA; j_gene: TRBJ1-1; CDR3aa: CASRLGGVAFF
v_gene: TRBV7-2; d_gene: TRBD2; j_gene: TRBJ2-1; CDR3aa: CASSLLAASYNEQFF
v_gene: TRBV2; d_gene: TRBD2; j_gene: TRBJ2-1; CDR3aa: CAWTTSVSSDEQFF
v_gene: TRBV4-2; d_gene: NA; j_gene: TRBJ2-1; CDR3aa: CASSRSGGPPNEQFF
v_gene: TRBV19; d_gene: TRBD1; j_gene: TRBJ1-2; CDR3aa: CASTDRAYGYTF
v_gene: TRBV28; d_gene: NA; j_gene: TRBJ2-1; CDR3aa: CASSLADEQFF
v_gene: TRBV27; d_gene: NA; j_gene: TRBJ2-7; CDR3aa: CASRPDSGPFYEQYF
v_gene: TRBV5-1; d_gene: TRBD1; j_gene: TRBJ1-3; CDR3aa: CASSRDRVGNTIYF
v_gene: TRBV7-9; d_gene: NA; j_gene: TRBJ1-2; CDR3aa: CASSFLSVVDGYTF
v_gene: TRBV5-1; d_gene: NA; j_gene: TRBJ1-4; CDR3aa: CASSLAGAPNEKLFF
v_gene: TRBV28; d_gene: NA; j_gene: TRBJ1-5; CDR3aa: CASSSSRDTQPQHF
v_gene: TRBV11-2; d_gene: TRBD1; j_gene: TRBJ1-2; CDR3aa: CASSPDRVFYGYTF
v_gene: TRBV5-1; d_gene: TRBD2; j_gene: TRBJ2-2; CDR3aa: CASSLGLAMNTGELFF
v_gene: TRBV7-2; d_gene: NA; j_gene: TRBJ1-2; CDR3aa: CASSFQEAGHYGYTF
v_gene: TRBV7-2; d_gene: NA; j_gene: TRBJ2-2; CDR3aa: CASSLGTAHTGELFF
v_gene: TRBV3-1; d_gene: NA; j_gene: TRBJ2-2; CDR3aa: CASSHWGAHTGELFF
v_gene: TRBV25-1; d_gene: NA; j_gene: TRBJ1-1; CDR3aa: CASSSAQTSGGTEAFF
v_gene: TRBV6-1; d_gene: NA; j_gene: TRBJ2-2; CDR3aa: CASRRRDMNTGELFF
v_gene: TRBV19; d_gene: NA; j_gene: TRBJ2-1; CDR3aa: CASSPSSLAARYNEQFF
v_gene: TRBV29-1; d_gene: NA; j_gene: TRBJ1-1; CDR3aa: CSVEYGQNTEAFF
v_gene: TRBV7-2; d_gene: TRBD1; j_gene: TRBJ1-2; CDR3aa: CASSSTGEEDGYTF
v_gene: TRBV20-1; d_gene: NA; j_gene: TRBJ2-3; CDR3aa: CSASLGAPDTQYF
v_gene: TRBV5-1; d_gene: TRBD1; j_gene: TRBJ1-3; CDR3aa: CASSLVTGDSSGNTIYF
v_gene: TRBV15; d_gene: NA; j_gene: TRBJ2-6; CDR3aa: CATSRDVGSGANVLTF
v_gene: TRBV7-9; d_gene: NA; j_gene: TRBJ2-3; CDR3aa: CASSFRQTTDTQYF
v_gene: TRBV6-5; d_gene: NA; j_gene: TRBJ2-7; CDR3aa: CASSSNLQGEQYF
v_gene: TRBV28; d_gene: NA; j_gene: TRBJ1-1; CDR3aa: CASSLGVRKAFF
v_gene: TRBV20-1; d_gene: TRBD1; j_gene: TRBJ1-1; CDR3aa: CSATPPRTGANTEAFF
v_gene: TRBV19; d_gene: TRBD1; j_gene: TRBJ1-2; CDR3aa: CASKRQGAFEGMDGYTF
v_gene: TRBV7-9; d_gene: NA; j_gene: TRBJ2-3; CDR3aa: CASSLRLNPSTDTQYF
v_gene: TRBV6-5; d_gene: NA; j_gene: TRBJ2-1; CDR3aa: CASSPTDGYNEQFF
v_gene: TRBV4-1; d_gene: NA; j_gene: TRBJ1-1; CDR3aa: CASSRLGTSPEAFF
v_gene: TRBV28; d_gene: NA; j_gene: TRBJ2-7; CDR3aa: CASSLFYSYEQYF
v_gene: TRBV11-2; d_gene: NA; j_gene: TRBJ2-1; CDR3aa: CASSLGRAVSYNEQFF